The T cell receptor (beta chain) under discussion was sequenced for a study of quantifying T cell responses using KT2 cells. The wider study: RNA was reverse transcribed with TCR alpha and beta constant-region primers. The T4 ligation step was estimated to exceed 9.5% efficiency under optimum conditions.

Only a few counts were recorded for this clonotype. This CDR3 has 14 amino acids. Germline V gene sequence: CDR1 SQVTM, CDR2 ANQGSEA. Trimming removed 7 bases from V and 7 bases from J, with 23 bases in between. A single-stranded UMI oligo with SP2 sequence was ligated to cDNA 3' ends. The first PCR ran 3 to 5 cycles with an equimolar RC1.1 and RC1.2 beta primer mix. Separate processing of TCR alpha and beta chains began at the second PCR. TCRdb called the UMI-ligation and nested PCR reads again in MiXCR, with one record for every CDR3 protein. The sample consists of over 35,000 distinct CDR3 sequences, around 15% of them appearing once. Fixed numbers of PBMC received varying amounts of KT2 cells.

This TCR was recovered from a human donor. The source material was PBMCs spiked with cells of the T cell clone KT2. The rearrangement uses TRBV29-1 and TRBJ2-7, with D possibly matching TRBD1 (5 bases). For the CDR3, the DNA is TGCAGCGCCGAAGGGATAGACAGTCTACGTGAGCAGTACTTC. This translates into CSAEGIDSLREQYF.